The clone carrying this T cell receptor (beta chain) has more than one count but fewer than ten. Its antigen is unidentified. Authors' analysis steps: Lowest detectable productive clonotype frequency was 2.59 x 10-5. TCRdb's table, derived via immunoSEQ multiplex PCR, lists solely in-frame clones and lacks some. The DNA gave D and trimming, while V, J and clone size come from that table. Found here are approximately 49,000 clones, about 70% of them singletons; the top ten hold 1.5% to 1.7%. The data derive from a study of STAT5B mutations in CD4+ large granular lymphocyte leukemia. Findings and caveats of the study: No patients shared main leukemic clonotypes, though about 25% appeared at low frequency elsewhere. Top patient clones used TRBV06 genes more often: 8/27 versus 2/35 in controls.

Trimming at V came to 4 bases and at J to 8 bases, leaving 13 bases not matched to a gene. The V gene's germline CDR1 is SGHRS and CDR2 YFSETQ. The CDR3 runs to 16 residues. This TCR derives from a human donor in good health. Sequencing was performed on CD4+ T cells from blood buffy coats. This sequence joins TRBV5-1 and TRBJ1-2, with 11 positions matching TRBD1. CDR3 protein: CASSDKVGQGGRGYTF. The CDR3, as DNA: TGCGCCAGCAGCGATAAAGTGGGACAGGGGGGACGAGGCTACACCTTC.